This TCR beta chain derives from a study of blood T cell repertoires in COVID-19 (dated by TCRdb to 2018 to 2020). About the investigation overall: Samples from collaborators originated in the United States, Italy and Spain and spanned both the acute and convalescent phases of COVID-19. Where available, HLA class I and class II types were obtained from metadata supplied by the sample provider rather than from assay-based typing. A freely available public database, intended as a resource for researchers studying the immune response to SARS-CoV-2, is where the repertoires were released. The prospective study material was composed of cDNA or gDNA derived from T cells, B-cell-depleted T cells, or PBMCs. Samples were obtained from the ongoing ImmuneRACE study (first 160 participants) and from roughly 1,300 subjects provided by 6 global collaborators. Subjects who had been exposed to COVID-19, were actively infected with it, or had recovered from it provided the deeply sampled blood TCRbeta repertoires that made up the dataset. The sample metadata nearly always contained a de-identified subject ID, COVID-19 status, age in years and sex.

Points on this clone: Its antigen is currently not known. No per-base quality is available; no much larger clone lies one base away.

From a lookup of the germline V gene, CDR1 and CDR2 are SGHDT and YYEEEE. Trimming removed 6 bases from V and 4 bases from J, leaving 16 bases between the germline ends. The CDR3 spans 14 residues, from the cysteine through the phenylalanine. Only the CDR3 DNA is retained, 42 bases long and in frame from the first base. Enrolling through a virtual design, the prospective study's participants ranged in age from about 18 to 89 years and lived across 20 to 25 United States geographic areas. To assign participants to cohorts, the prospective study relied on clinical history that participants themselves reported in a screening survey and a study questionnaire. Recovered participants in ImmuneRACE Cohort 3 were defined as having two consecutive negative NP/OP PCR tests, clearance from a healthcare professional, or resolution of symptoms. Mobile phlebotomists in the prospective study collected whole blood, serum and a nasopharyngeal or oropharyngeal swab from every participant. Additional blood draws and questionnaires over an approximately 2-month period could optionally be provided by prospective study participants. Prospective study blood samples were shipped either frozen or at room temperature before DNA extraction.

The investigation overall reported the following: Clinical and demographic metadata were provided uncurated, with the amount varying by source and participant.

The immunoSEQ Assay, a bias-controlled multiplex PCR, was used to amplify TCRbeta CDR3 regions from genomic DNA. In the authors' own workflow: The number of nucleated cells in each sample was estimated by amplification of reference gene primers within the assay. To quantify the absolute abundance of each unique TCRbeta CDR3 rearrangement, sequence reads were collapsed and filtered. For each sample, productive Simpson clonality was calculated as the square root of Simpson's diversity index over productive rearrangements. This immuneACCESS table, as held by TCRdb, lists in-frame sequences with V and J called but not all clones. Of the missing ones, under half trace to an unresolved V gene in checked studies; the others have no known cause. V and J calls and clone size follow that table, whereas D and trimming were derived from the DNA. The sample table contains about 48,000 clones; only one count was recorded for about 85% of them. The ten largest clones capture 3.1% of the sample.

Here the chain combines TRBV5-6 and TRBJ2-5; TRBD2 is possibly the D segment (6 matching bases). This clonotype was sampled from a woman in her forties or fifties who had recovered from COVID-19. The sample consisted of PBMCs or T cells enriched from blood (not recorded which). The DNA sequence is given as TGTGCCAGCACCTCCGAGGACTATTCAGAGACCCAGTACTTC. It encodes CASTSEDYSETQYF.